This is a list of T cell receptor beta chains from one sample in a study of blood T cell repertoires in COVID-19. This table comes from immunoSEQ multiplex PCR, and its TCRdb copy is limited to in-frame clones, with some not included. Among tens of thousands of clones listed, approximately 89% were seen once. Sequenced input: peripheral blood. These receptors came from a human donor in a cohort sampled during active COVID-19. The CDR3 runs from the conserved cysteine through the conserved F or W. Each record gives: D gene, V gene, clone size, J gene, CDR3 protein, CDR3 DNA. A D gene is named only where the DNA matches it firmly. Part of the rows lack a size; the others show once, few, many or a class for expanded clones.

TRBD1	TRBV6-5	NA	TRBJ2-7	CASSKTGGAYEQYF	TGTGCCAGCAGCAAGACAGGGGGGGCCTACGAGCAGTACTTC
NA	TRBV5-4	few	TRBJ2-7	CASSSPTGGDEQYF	TGTGCCAGCAGCTCCCCTACCGGAGGAGACGAGCAGTACTTC
NA	TRBV2	once	TRBJ2-7	CASRQGREQYF	TGTGCCAGCCGACAAGGCCGTGAGCAGTACTTC
TRBD2	TRBV6-2/TRBV6-3	NA	TRBJ2-7	CASSYKRGGVVEQYF	TGTGCCAGCAGTTACAAGCGGGGGGGAGTCGTCGAGCAGTACTTC
NA	TRBV7-3	NA	TRBJ1-4	CASSTHRRQTTNEKLFF	TGTGCCAGCAGCACACATCGCCGACAGACAACTAATGAAAAACTGTTTTTT
NA	TRBV2	NA	TRBJ1-5	CASSDPGDNQPQHF	TGTGCCAGCAGTGACCCGGGGGACAATCAGCCCCAGCATTTT
TRBD1	TRBV7-9	NA	TRBJ1-1	CASSPRQGSDTEAFF	TGTGCCAGCAGCCCTCGACAGGGATCGGACACTGAAGCTTTCTTT
TRBD2	TRBV7-2	NA	TRBJ2-7	CASSLVGRDEQYF	TGTGCCAGCAGCTTAGTAGGGAGGGACGAGCAGTACTTC
TRBD1	TRBV11-2	NA	TRBJ2-7	CASSGGTRDRAYEQYF	TGTGCCAGCAGCGGCGGTACCCGGGACAGGGCCTACGAGCAGTACTTC
NA	TRBV9	NA	TRBJ1-5	CASSVDSSNQPQHF	TGTGCCAGCAGCGTAGACAGTAGCAATCAGCCCCAGCATTTT
TRBD1	TRBV28	NA	TRBJ1-6	CASSFPTSGTGVYNSPLHF	TGTGCCAGCAGTTTCCCCACTTCCGGGACAGGGGTTTATAATTCACCCCTCCACTTT
TRBD1	TRBV30	few	TRBJ1-6	CAWARTGSSYNSPLHF	TGTGCCTGGGCCCGGACAGGGAGCTCCTATAATTCACCCCTCCACTTT
TRBD1	TRBV18	NA	TRBJ1-2	CASSPPDRVYDYGYTF	TGTGCCAGCTCACCTCCGGACAGGGTTTACGACTATGGCTACACCTTC
TRBD1	TRBV30	NA	TRBJ1-1	CAFGQGENTEAFF	TGTGCCTTCGGACAGGGGGAGAACACTGAAGCTTTCTTT
TRBD1	TRBV9	NA	TRBJ1-1	CASSVTGANTEAFF	TGTGCCAGCAGCGTGACAGGGGCGAACACTGAAGCTTTCTTT
NA	TRBV30	NA	TRBJ2-7	CAWSQRADYEQYF	TGTGCCTGGAGTCAGCGGGCCGACTACGAGCAGTACTTC
NA	TRBV9	NA	TRBJ2-7	CASSQFGGYEQYF	TGTGCCAGCAGCCAATTTGGAGGGTACGAGCAGTACTTC
TRBD1	TRBV28	NA	TRBJ1-2	CASSDRGYLWGYTF	TGTGCCAGCAGTGACAGGGGGTATCTATGGGGCTACACCTTC
TRBD2	TRBV9	once	TRBJ2-3	CASSVVIGGAADTQYF	TGTGCCAGCAGCGTAGTGATCGGGGGGGCCGCAGATACGCAGTATTTT
TRBD1	TRBV9	NA	TRBJ2-7	CASSPTPGQGLYEQYF	TGTGCCAGCAGCCCGACCCCGGGACAGGGGCTATACGAGCAGTACTTC
TRBD1	TRBV7-3	NA	TRBJ1-1	CASSPGQGRTEAFF	TGTGCCAGCAGCCCCGGACAGGGGAGGACTGAAGCTTTCTTT
TRBD2	TRBV27	NA	TRBJ2-7	CAIGLAPYEQYF	TGTGCCATCGGACTAGCCCCCTACGAGCAGTACTTC
NA	TRBV12-3/TRBV12-4	NA	TRBJ1-5	CASSPRVGQPQHF	TGTGCCAGCAGTCCCAGGGTAGGACAGCCCCAGCATTTT
TRBD1	TRBV10-1	NA	TRBJ1-5	CASSESNRGSNQPQHF	TGCGCCAGCAGTGAGTCGAACAGGGGGAGCAATCAGCCCCAGCATTTT
TRBD1	TRBV7-6	NA	TRBJ2-7	CASSSNRQGFDEQYF	TGTGCCAGCAGCTCCAATAGACAGGGCTTCGACGAGCAGTACTTC
NA	TRBV15	once	TRBJ1-1	CATSRPQGQNTEAFF	TGTGCCACCAGCAGACCGCAGGGTCAGAACACTGAAGCTTTCTTT